These 26 T cell receptor beta chains share one sample of origin, sequenced in a study of OX40 agonist ivuxolimab in advanced cancers. Repertoires were generated with immunoSEQ multiplex PCR, while TCRdb's copy carries only in-frame clones and drops some. The table shows about 32,000 clones, with roughly 84% occurring only once. The starting material was CD4+ or CD8+ T cells sorted from blood, obtained in a trial of the OX40 agonist ivuxolimab. The receptor set was obtained from an adult with an advanced solid tumor such as melanoma, head and neck, liver or kidney cancer.

V is TRBV7-9 and J is TRBJ2-1; D unresolved. This CDR3 comprises 14 residues. Trimming took off 1 base at V and 4 bases at J, with 8 bases between the two ends. CDR1 is SEHNR, CDR2 FQNEAQ, per germline (reference sequence). CDR3 sequence reads: CASSLEDLYNEQFF. The CDR3, as DNA: TGTGCCAGCAGCTTAGAGGACCTTTACAATGAGCAGTTCTTC.

This clone showed up just a few times. The V call is TRBV6-1, the J call TRBJ1-1; maybe TRBD1 (5 bases). Looked up from germline, CDR1 is MNHNS and CDR2 is SASEGT. This CDR3 has 13 amino acids. Trimming left V 4 bases short and J 7 bases short, with 13 bases between. CDR3 DNA: TGTGCCAGCAGTGGATCTGGGGGATTTGAAGCTTTCTTT. Residues: CASSGSGGFEAFF.

The V and J genes are TRBV7-6 and TRBJ2-7, with 12 nucleotides matching TRBD2. The ends lost 5 bases at V and 4 bases at J; junction bases unmatched: 9. Germline lookup yields CDR1 SGHVS and CDR2 FNYEAQ. The CDR3 has 16 residues. The CDR3 spells CASSATGTSGSYEQYF. The CDR3 nucleotides read TGTGCCAGCAGCGCAACCGGGACTAGCGGGTCTTACGAGCAGTACTTC.

This clone was seen once. The V and J genes are TRBV6-5 and TRBJ2-7, with D possibly being TRBD1 or TRBD2 (5 bases each). CDR3 length: 14 residues. V was clipped by 5 bases and J by 0 bases, with 11 bases between them. Looked up from germline, CDR1 is MNHEY and CDR2 is SVGAGI. The CDR3 DNA is TGTGCCAGCAGTGGGGGTTGGGTCTCCTACGAGCAGTACTTC. Translating it yields CASSGGWVSYEQYF.

This chain links TRBV7-3 with TRBJ2-1; TRBD2 is a possible D gene (6 bases). Trimming took 3 bases from V and 1 from J, leaving 10 bases between them. CDR1 and CDR2 from the germline V gene are SGHTA and FQGTGA. This CDR3 region has 15 residues. CDR3 DNA: TGTGCCAGCAGCTTGACGCGGGGATCCTACAATGAGCAGTTCTTC. As protein: CASSLTRGSYNEQFF.

Remarks on this clone: The sample carries other DNA sequences with the same CDR3. J is TRBJ1-2 and V is TRBV27, with D possibly TRBD1 on 6 matching bases. The CDR3 sequence is 13 residues long. Trimming removed 2 bases from V and 8 bases from J, with 12 bases in between. Per the germline V gene, CDR1 is MNHEY and CDR2 is SMNVEV (reference sequence). The CDR3 DNA sequence: TGTGCCAGCAGTTTAGCGGGGGCAGAGGGCTACACCTTC. Its protein product is CASSLAGAEGYTF.

This clone came up once. The chain recombines TRBV28 with TRBJ1-2; D not certain. Per the germline V gene, CDR1 is MDHEN and CDR2 is SYDVKM. Trimming took off 4 bases at V and 2 bases at J, with 11 bases between the two ends. The CDR3 consists of 14 residues. CDR3 region: CASSSPRRNYGYTF. CDR3 coding DNA: TGTGCCAGCAGTTCCCCGAGGAGGAACTATGGCTACACCTTC.

V gene TRBV5-6 combines with J gene TRBJ1-2, with 9 bases that match TRBD1. The ends lost 3 bases at V and 3 bases at J; junction bases unmatched: 3. From germline, CDR1 is SGHDT and CDR2 YYEEEE. This CDR3 is 14 amino acids long. The CDR3 DNA sequence: TGTGCCAGCAGCTCGACAGGGGGTGACTATGGCTACACCTTC. Residues: CASSSTGGDYGYTF.

The chain uses TRBV7-9 and TRBJ2-3; 9 nucleotides align to TRBD2. The CDR3 loop spans 16 amino acids. Germline V gives CDR1 SEHNR, CDR2 FQNEAQ (reference sequence). The trim removed 8 bases at V and 2 bases at J, leaving 11 bases unmatched. Written as DNA, the CDR3 is TGTGCCAGCCTCGTATTGACTAGCGGAAACACAGATACGCAGTATTTT. This translates into CASLVLTSGNTDTQYF.

The genes are TRBV4-1 and TRBJ1-1; D is uncertain. V gave up 0 bases and J gave up 4 bases, with 12 bases separating them. The V gene's germline CDR1 is MGHRA and CDR2 YSYEKL. The length of the CDR3 is 15 residues. The CDR3 nucleotides read TGCGCCAGCAGCCAAGATTCGGGGAGGGCCACTGAAGCTTTCTTT. Translation gives CASSQDSGRATEAFF.

In its sample, this clone was seen a few times. This chain connects TRBV20-1 to TRBJ2-5; weak D call: TRBD2 (5 bases). V lost 3 bases, J lost 5 bases, and 7 bases lay in between. This CDR3 contains 11 residues. Per germline, CDR1 DFQATT and CDR2 SNEGSKA (reference sequence). This chain's CDR3 is CSASSGETQYF. CDR3 coding DNA: TGCAGTGCTAGTTCGGGGGAGACCCAGTACTTC.

This chain links TRBV13 with TRBJ1-4; D is uncertain. The length of the CDR3 is 13 residues. CDR1 is PRHDT and CDR2 is FYEKMQ in the germline V gene (reference sequence). The V and J ends lost 5 bases and 8 bases respectively, with 12 bases between them. Written as DNA, the CDR3 is TGTGCCAGCAGCCCCAACGAGGGCGAAAAACTGTTTTTT. Translated, it gives CASSPNEGEKLFF.

The rearrangement links TRBV6-1 to TRBJ1-1; possibly TRBD1 for D (6 bases). CDR1 and CDR2 from the germline V gene are MNHNS and SASEGT. The CDR3 is 16 amino acids. The V end lost 1 base, the J end lost 1 base, and 13 bases lay between the germline ends. The CDR3 protein is CASSEGEGDGNTEAFF. CDR3 sequence (DNA): TGTGCCAGCAGTGAAGGCGAGGGGGACGGGAACACTGAAGCTTTCTTT.

The chain combines TRBV9 with TRBJ1-2; D may be TRBD1 (5 bases). Germline CDR1 is SGDLS and CDR2 is YYNGEE. The germline V and J ends were trimmed by 0 bases and 10 bases, with 16 bases remaining between them. This CDR3 comprises 14 residues. CDR3 DNA: TGTGCCAGCAGCGTAGGATATCGGGACGTCGACTACACCTTC. This translates into CASSVGYRDVDYTF.

The chain recombines TRBV19 with TRBJ2-6; D may be TRBD2 (5 bases). The germline gives CDR1 LNHDA, CDR2 SQIVND (reference sequence). Trimming pared 5 bases from V and 0 bases from J, leaving 8 bases between. The CDR3 loop spans 15 amino acids. This CDR3 is CASSERSSGANVLTF. CDR3 DNA: TGTGCCAGTAGTGAGCGGAGCTCTGGGGCCAACGTCCTGACTTTC.

The rearrangement uses TRBV7-6 and TRBJ2-1, with D tentatively TRBD2 (6 bases). V shed 6 bases and J shed 7 bases, with 19 bases lying between them. The CDR3 loop spans 15 amino acids. Germline loops: CDR1 SGHVS, CDR2 FNYEAQ. The CDR3 region is CASSSPGGLRNEQFF. The CDR3 DNA reads as TGTGCCAGCAGTTCACCCGGAGGGCTCCGGAATGAGCAGTTCTTC.

The chain employs TRBV28 and TRBJ2-2; 10 bases match TRBD1. V lost 8 bases and J lost 7; bases outside the gene matches: 10. Germline V gives CDR1 MDHEN, CDR2 SYDVKM. The CDR3 length is 15 residues. The CDR3 spells CASSHGTGVGGELFF. The CDR3 DNA reads TGTGCCAGCTCCCACGGGACAGGGGTTGGCGGGGAGCTGTTTTTT.

V gene TRBV7-9 combines with J gene TRBJ1-4, with 7 bases lining up with TRBD1. The germline CDR1 and CDR2 sequences are SEHNR and FQNEAQ (reference sequence). The V gene end was trimmed by 3 bases and the J gene end by 8 bases; junction bases not matched to a gene: 6. This CDR3 contains 14 residues. CDR3 sequence (DNA): TGTGCCAGCAGCTTCACAGGGGCCAGAGAAAAACTGTTTTTT. Residues: CASSFTGAREKLFF.

The chain has TRBV7-2 and TRBJ2-7; D is possibly TRBD1 (5 bases). V shed 0 bases and J shed 4 bases, with 16 bases lying between them. Germline V gene lookup returns CDR1 SGHTA and CDR2 FQGNSA. The CDR3 spans 16 residues. The DNA of the CDR3 is TGTGCCAGCAGCTTAGCGCTCGACAGCCCCGCGTACGAGCAGTACTTC. This translates into CASSLALDSPAYEQYF.

The chain links TRBV5-1 to TRBJ2-7, with TRBD2 matching 11 bases. The V gene's germline CDR1 is SGHRS and CDR2 YFSETQ. J was trimmed by 6 bases and V by 4 bases; bases with no gene match: 9. The CDR3 spans 15 residues. The CDR3 here is CASSLKLAGATEQYF. The CDR3 region has the DNA TGCGCCAGCAGCCTCAAACTAGCGGGAGCTACCGAGCAGTACTTC.

The chain carries TRBV6-4 and TRBJ2-1; TRBD1 might be the D (5 bases). V lost 0 bases and J 2 bases, leaving 11 bases between the germline ends. The CDR3 loop spans 16 amino acids. Germline V lookup: CDR1 MRHNA, CDR2 SNTAGT. CDR3 DNA: TGTGCCAGCAGTGACTCTCCAGGGAATACCTACAATGAGCAGTTCTTC. Protein sequence: CASSDSPGNTYNEQFF.

The chain links TRBV7-9 to TRBJ1-2; 7 nucleotides match TRBD1. V gave up 1 base and J gave up 0 bases; unmatched junction bases: 5. Germline V gene data show CDR1 as SEHNR and CDR2 as FQNEAQ (reference sequence). The CDR3 consists of 16 residues. CDR3 sequence reads: CASSLVAGGPNYGYTF. The CDR3 DNA reads TGTGCCAGCAGCTTAGTCGCAGGGGGGCCTAACTATGGCTACACCTTC.

V gene TRBV11-2 combines with J gene TRBJ1-4; TRBD1 aligns across 11 bases. Trimming removed 4 bases from V and 2 bases from J; junction bases left unmatched: 3. Germline CDR1 and CDR2: SGHAT and FQNNGV. This CDR3 is 16 amino acids long. CDR3 sequence (DNA): TGTGCCAGCAGCTCGGGACAGGGGGGCACTAATGAAAAACTGTTTTTT. Translated: CASSSGQGGTNEKLFF.

V and J are TRBV27 and TRBJ1-2; possibly TRBD1 for D (6 bases). The CDR3 loop spans 12 amino acids. V was cut by 10 bases and J by 2 bases, with 11 bases left in between. Germline CDR1 MNHEY, CDR2 SMNVEV (reference sequence). DNA of the CDR3: TGTGCCATCAAGGACAGAAACTATGGCTACACCTTC. Translated, it gives CAIKDRNYGYTF.

The V call is TRBV27, the J call TRBJ1-2; D not certain. Germline values: CDR1 MNHEY, CDR2 SMNVEV (reference sequence). V was trimmed by 3 bases and J by 4 bases, leaving 9 bases between them. The CDR3 runs 13 residues. The CDR3 region is CASSFIGGYGYTF. Here the CDR3 DNA reads TGTGCCAGCAGTTTTATCGGCGGCTATGGCTACACCTTC.

The CDR3 protein is CATWGGTGELFF. As DNA, the CDR3 is TGTGCCACCTGGGGCGGCACCGGGGAGCTGTTTTTT. V usage is TRBV6-5 and J usage is TRBJ2-2, with D possibly being TRBD1 (5 bases). CDR1 and CDR2 (germline): MNHEY, SVGAGI. Trimming shortened V by 10 bases and J by 4 bases, and 10 bases separated the two germline ends. The CDR3 covers 12 residues.